This T cell receptor (beta chain) was captured in a study of OX40 agonist ivuxolimab in advanced cancers. General notes on the study: Ivuxolimab, which targeted the costimulatory receptor OX40 (CD134), was an agonistic, fully human IgG2 monoclonal antibody. Intravenous ivuxolimab was administered to patients every 2 weeks at six dose levels: 0.01, 0.1, 0.3, 1.5, 3 and 10 mg/kg. Of the 50 or so patients in dose escalation, about 20 had hepatocellular carcinoma, approximately 15 had melanoma, 9 had renal cell carcinoma and 9 had head and neck cancer. The dose-escalation cohort was about 83% male with a mean age of about 54 years, ranging from roughly 23 to 79. Prior anti-PD-1, anti-PD-L1 or anti-CTLA-4 therapy was permitted, and approximately 40% of dose-escalation patients had received checkpoint inhibitors. Three dose-escalation patients achieved partial responses, one with hepatocellular carcinoma and two with cutaneous melanoma. The point of sequencing TCRbeta in the periphery was to test whether ivuxolimab changed TCR sequence diversity and drove clonal T-cell expansion. The paper describes the monotherapy dose-escalation part (N ≈ 51 patients) of the phase I trial of ivuxolimab.

To sequence the TCRbeta CDR3 region, genomic DNA was isolated from the sorted cells. TCRbeta CDR3 regions were sequenced using the immunoSEQ Assay. The table comes from immuneACCESS by way of TCRdb, which keeps in-frame sequences with V and J called. Part of the clones is missing from these tables; in studies checked, under half for an unresolved V gene and the rest for unknown reasons. Here the sample has around 13,000 clones; about 80% occur a single time. The top ten hold about 30% of the sample. Overall study results and their limits: After ivuxolimab, more expanded clones were found on average in CD8+ T cells than in CD4+ T cells. In partial responders in the 0.1-3.0 mg/kg groups, normalized peripheral clonal expansion was found to be among the lowest, especially among CD8+ T cells. Which antigens the clonally expanded peripheral T cells were specific for was not determined. At doses of 0.1 to 3.0 mg/kg, clonal expansion of both CD4+ and CD8+ blood T cells was observed from baseline to week 6. Low levels of normalized T-cell clonal expansion were also seen in some patients who did not respond.

Worth noting for this clone: The specificity of this receptor is unknown. No per-base quality is available; no much larger clone lies one base away.

Patients with a history of autoimmune disease or receiving systemic immunosuppression were excluded from the trial. Peripheral blood for TCR sequencing was drawn from every dose cohort at baseline, at cycle 4 day 1 and at cycle 7 day 1. Samples were obtained from an open-label, multicenter, first-in-human phase I dose-escalation trial of ivuxolimab. The trial enrolled adults with locally advanced or metastatic head and neck squamous cell, hepatocellular, melanoma or renal cell carcinoma. Before TCR sequencing, CD4+ T cells and CD8+ T cells were sorted from peripheral blood as separate populations. The receptor comes from an adult with an advanced solid tumor such as melanoma, head and neck, liver or kidney cancer. The input for sequencing was CD4+ or CD8+ T cells sorted from blood, taken in a trial of the OX40 agonist ivuxolimab.

The CDR3 protein is CAWSRREGDTQYF. The sequenced DNA is TGTGCCTGGTCTCGACGGGAGGGAGATACGCAGTATTTT. This chain joins TRBV30 to TRBJ2-3; 8 of the junction bases match TRBD2. CDR1 and CDR2, looked up from the germline V gene (reference sequence), are GTSNPN and SVGIG. The V end gives up 5 bases and the J end 5 bases, leaving 6 bases in the junction not matched to a gene. From the cysteine up to the phenylalanine, the CDR3 has a length of 13 residues. Just CDR3 DNA is preserved here, 39 bases in frame from base 1.